This T cell receptor (beta chain) is drawn from a study of technical replicates of blood from a few donors. V gave up 3 bases and J gave up 2 bases, with 11 bases separating them. This CDR3 has 14 amino acids. CDR1 is SNHLY and CDR2 is FYNNEI in the germline V gene. Repertoires were generated with immunoSEQ multiplex PCR, while TCRdb's copy carries only in-frame clones and drops some. The table lists about 98,000 clones, approximately 96% of them singletons, with 0.2% to 0.25% in the top ten. The specimen was T cells isolated from PBMCs. The rearrangement joins TRBV2 to TRBJ2-7, with a tentative D call TRBD2 (6 bases). The TCR comes from a human donor in good health. CDR3 sequence: CASSDWEATYEQYF. CDR3 sequence (DNA): TGTGCCAGCAGTGACTGGGAGGCGACCTACGAGCAGTACTTC.